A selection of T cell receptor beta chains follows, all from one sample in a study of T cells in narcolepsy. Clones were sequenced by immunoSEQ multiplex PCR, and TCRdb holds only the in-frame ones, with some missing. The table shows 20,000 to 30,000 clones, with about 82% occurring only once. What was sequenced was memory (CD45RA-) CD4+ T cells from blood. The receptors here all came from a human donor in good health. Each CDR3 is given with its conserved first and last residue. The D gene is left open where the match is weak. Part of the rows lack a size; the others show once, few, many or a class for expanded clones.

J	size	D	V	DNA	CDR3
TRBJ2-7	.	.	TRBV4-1	TGCGCCAGCAGCCAAGACGTCACGTACTCCTACGAGCAGTACTTC	CASSQDVTYSYEQYF
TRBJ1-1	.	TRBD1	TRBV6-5	TGTGCCAGCAGTTCCAGGACAGGGGGTGGGGCTGAAGCTTTCTTT	CASSSRTGGGAEAFF
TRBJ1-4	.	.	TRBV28	TGTGCCAGTAGCACTTCGGGGAAAAAACTGTTTTTT	CASSTSGKKLFF
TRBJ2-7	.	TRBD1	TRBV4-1	TGCGCCAGCAGCCAAGTGGGACAGGCACACGGCGAGCAGTACTTC	CASSQVGQAHGEQYF
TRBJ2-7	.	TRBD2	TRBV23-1	TGCGCCAGCAGTCAACCCACTGGGACTAGATTTTTCCACGAGCAGTACTTC	CASSQPTGTRFFHEQYF
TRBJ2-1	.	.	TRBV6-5	TGTGCCAGCAGTTCCTGGAAAAGCATAAACAATGAGCAGTTCTTC	CASSSWKSINNEQFF
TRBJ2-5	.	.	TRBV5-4	TGTGCCAGCAGCCAGTTGGAAACACAGGGAATTCGGGAGACCCAGTACTTC	CASSQLETQGIRETQYF
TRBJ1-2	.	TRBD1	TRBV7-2	TGTGCCAGCAGCTTAGAATCCGACAGGGGGCTATCTAACTATGGCTACACCTTC	CASSLESDRGLSNYGYTF
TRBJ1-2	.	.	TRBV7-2	TGTGCCAGCAGCTCAACCGGGACTGCGAATGGCTACACCTTC	CASSSTGTANGYTF
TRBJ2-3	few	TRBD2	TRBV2	TGTGCCAGTCGGGAGGGCGGGTCAGATACGCAGTATTTT	CASREGGSDTQYF
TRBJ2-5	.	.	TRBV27	TGTGCCAGCAGTTTAGTGAGAAACAGGCAAGAGACCCAGTACTTC	CASSLVRNRQETQYF
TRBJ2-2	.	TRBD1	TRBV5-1	TGCGCCAGCAGCTTGGGAGGACAGGTGAACACCGGGGAGCTGTTTTTT	CASSLGGQVNTGELFF
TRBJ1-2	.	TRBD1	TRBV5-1	TGCGCCAGCAGCTCGCCCGTGGACAGGGGAGATGGCTACACCTTC	CASSSPVDRGDGYTF
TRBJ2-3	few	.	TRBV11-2	TGTGCCAGCAGCTCCCTGCGGCGTGAAAGCACAGATACGCAGTATTTT	CASSSLRRESTDTQYF
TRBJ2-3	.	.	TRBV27	TGTGCCAGCAGTTTATCCCTAATCACAGATACGCAGTATTTT	CASSLSLITDTQYF
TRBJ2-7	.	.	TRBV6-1	TGTGCCAGCAGTCCCTCTTTCACCCGGGACGAGCAGTACTTC	CASSPSFTRDEQYF
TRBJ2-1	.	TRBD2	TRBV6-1	TGTGCCAGCCAAGGAGGACTAGCGGGCTCCACGGCACAGTTCTTC	CASQGGLAGSTAQFF
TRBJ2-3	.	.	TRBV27	TGTGCCAGCAGTTTATTACGTGCCACAGATACGCAGTATTTT	CASSLLRATDTQYF
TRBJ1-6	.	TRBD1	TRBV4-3	TGCGCCAGCAGCCAAGAGACAGGGGACAATTCACCCCTCCACTTT	CASSQETGDNSPLHF
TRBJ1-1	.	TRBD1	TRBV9	TGTGCCAGCAGCGTAGGGACAGGGGGCCACACTGAAGCTTTCTTT	CASSVGTGGHTEAFF
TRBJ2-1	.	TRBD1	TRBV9	TGTGCCAGCAGCGTAGGGGACAGGAACAATGAGCAGTTCTTC	CASSVGDRNNEQFF
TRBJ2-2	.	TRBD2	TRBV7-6	TGTGCCAGCAGGGCTGCGGGACTAGCGGGGAACACCGGGGAGCTGTTTTTT	CASRAAGLAGNTGELFF
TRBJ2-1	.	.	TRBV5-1	TGCGCCAGCAGCTTGCAACAGAGCTACAATGAGCAGTTCTTC	CASSLQQSYNEQFF
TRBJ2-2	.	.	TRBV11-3	TGTGCCAGCAGCTTAGGGGGCCGGATCACCGGGGAGCTGTTTTTT	CASSLGGRITGELFF
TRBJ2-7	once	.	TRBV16	TGTGCCAGCAGCCAATCGGATTTTTACGAGCAGTACTTC	CASSQSDFYEQYF
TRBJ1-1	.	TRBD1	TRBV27	TGTGCCAGCAGTTTATCGGCGGGACAGGGCCACACTGAAGCTTTCTTT	CASSLSAGQGHTEAFF